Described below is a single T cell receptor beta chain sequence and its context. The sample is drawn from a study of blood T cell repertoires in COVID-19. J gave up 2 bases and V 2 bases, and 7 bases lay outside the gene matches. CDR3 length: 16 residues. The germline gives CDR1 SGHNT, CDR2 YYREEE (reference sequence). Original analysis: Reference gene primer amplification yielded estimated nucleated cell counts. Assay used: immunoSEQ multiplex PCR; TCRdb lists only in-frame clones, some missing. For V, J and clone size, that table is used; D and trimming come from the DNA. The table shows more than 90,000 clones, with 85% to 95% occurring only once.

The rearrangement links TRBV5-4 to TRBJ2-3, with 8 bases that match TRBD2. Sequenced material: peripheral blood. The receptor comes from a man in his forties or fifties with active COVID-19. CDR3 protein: CASSFGGSGNTDTQYF. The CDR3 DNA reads TGTGCCAGCAGCTTCGGGGGTAGCGGGAACACAGATACGCAGTATTTT.